This record looks at one T cell receptor beta chain sequence and its context. Its target antigen remains unknown. No much larger clone is present one base from it, and per-base qualities are unavailable. To prepare the library, the immunoSEQ multiplex PCR assay was applied. For the multiplex PCR, a mixture combining 60 forward primers for TCR Vbeta segments and 13 reverse primers for TCR Jbeta segments was used. The CDR3 region of rearranged TCR beta genes was amplified from genomic DNA by a multiplex PCR assay. On the Illumina HiSeq System, the amplified TCR beta libraries were sequenced as 87-base-pair reads. The authors' analysis ran thus. A later analysis counted some 74 million unique TCR beta chains across the 550 to 750 repertoires, and about 10 million of these chains were shared by at least two donors. Raw reads were error-corrected and collapsed into unique sequences with a nearest-neighbor algorithm that merged closely related sequences to remove PCR and sequencing errors. CDR3 sequences were aligned to IMGT reference sequences to assign V, D and J gene segments. For a sequence to be retained, a match of at least six nucleotides was required to both a V gene segment and a J gene segment. Rearrangements were called productive when the CDR3 lacked stop codons and stayed in frame with V and J; all others were non-productive. Following IMGT convention, CDR3 was defined as the stretch from the second conserved V-encoded cysteine to the conserved J-encoded phenylalanine. The earlier analysis of about 610 of the donors excluded any sequence lacking an unambiguous match to a single V gene segment. An earlier analysis of about 600 of the donors called V segments functional above 56.7% productive rearrangements and segregating when the between-donor standard deviation exceeded 5%. A statistical classification framework was built for diagnosing cytomegalovirus status from the catalog of TCR beta chain sequences. In a later analysis, V and J genes were assigned by comparing TCR nucleotide sequences against IMGT/GENE-DB human TR gene sequences. A later analysis assigned CDR3 sequences and most-parsimonious VDJ recombination scenarios with the TCRdist pipeline. In a later analysis, each TCR beta chain was defined by its CDR3 amino acid sequence together with its V-gene family, and reads without a unique V-gene family were excluded. A later analysis removed 500 to 650 highly shared, low-generation-probability nucleotide sequences to deal with suspected cross-contamination and a sequencing artifact. A later analysis calculated a clonal expansion index for each public chain from normalized within-repertoire ranks of inferred template counts. A later analysis computed generation probabilities with a VDJ recombination model fitted to out-of-frame rearrangements, and checked the results against IGoR. In a later analysis, TCR-TCR, TCR-HLA and TCR-CMV co-occurrence was scored with hypergeometric tests, and a repertoire-size bias correction was applied to TCR pairs. False discovery rates were estimated in a later analysis by permuting HLA or CMV assignments 20 times. In a later analysis, co-occurring TCRs were grouped using DBSCAN, and TCRdist sequence similarity was added for clustering within HLA-allele-positive subsets. For co-occurrence clustering, repertoires with fewer than 30,000 or more than 120,000 public chains were excluded, along with five or six repertoires with anomalous nucleotide sharing. The table comes from immuneACCESS by way of TCRdb, which keeps in-frame sequences with V and J called. Part of the clones is missing from these tables; in studies checked, under half for an unresolved V gene and the rest for unknown reasons. The D gene and trimming were derived from the DNA, and the V and J assignments and clone size from that table. The sample data list roughly 100,000 clones, and about 80% of these were observed just once. Roughly 5% of the sample lies in the top ten.

The cohort was made up of about 670 healthy bone marrow donors. At the time of sampling, every cohort member was nominally healthy, though immune exposures that went unrecorded were likely present. The donor was CMV seropositive and belonged to the group of more than 250 seropositive cohort members. Every donor gave a peripheral blood sample, and the peripheral blood mononuclear cells from that sample were used for TCR beta sequencing. The Qiagen DNeasy Blood Extraction Kit was used to extract genomic DNA from the blood cell samples. The source of the sample is a study of cytomegalovirus exposure and HLA in healthy donors (dated by TCRdb to about 2017). With regard to the full study: An earlier analysis of 587 of the donors reported about 290 Gb of sequence data and approximately 110 million unique TCR beta sequences from about 200 million T cells. An early release that covered 640 HLA-typed donors contained approximately 300 gigabases of sequencing data and about 93 million unique TCR sequences. The genetic ancestry cluster associated with self-reported Caucasian donors included about 84% of the approximately 410 genotyped donors. The study aimed to test whether signatures of past pathogen exposure could be identified by cataloging public T cell receptors. The T cell repertoires of some 700 subjects were profiled by immunosequencing and related to cytomegalovirus serostatus. In addition to the first cohort of roughly 700 subjects, a separate validation cohort of approximately 120 different subjects was used. High-throughput TCR immunosequencing, statistical association of individual TCRs with disease status, and machine learning were combined to predict cytomegalovirus infection status. In a later analysis, previously published TCR beta repertoires from roughly 710 donors were re-analyzed and high-resolution HLA genotyping was added so that TCR occurrence patterns could be studied. Rather than using new phenotypic data, the later analysis identified candidate immune exposures from TCR beta sequences and from how often those sequences occurred across donors. In an earlier analysis of a few hundred of the donors, high-throughput TCR beta sequencing was used to judge whether each TCR beta V gene segment behaved as functional or pseudogenic. Alongside the repertoire data, information on donor age, sex, ethnicity and CMV serostatus was compiled. In a later genetic analysis, genome-wide SNP genotypes for about three fifths of the roughly 670 donors were used, and that subset was treated as a discovery cohort. Every repertoire in the discovery cohort had been generated on one and the same sequencing platform. HLA typing included class I and class II loci at four-digit resolution. The number of typed donors differed by locus: 629-630 for A, B, C, DRB1 and DQB1; 500 to 550 for DQA1; 606 for DPA1; and around 450 for DPB1. Because of strong linkage in the cohort, five DR-DQ haplotypes were treated as single units for association and clustering. Across approximately 400 genotyped donors of the cohort, an average of roughly 230,000 unique TCR beta nucleotide sequences per donor were sequenced, and around 20% of those sequences were non-productive.

The study at large found these results: CMV serostatus was the only immune exposure information available for the cohort. When HLA alleles, especially DR and DQ, strongly co-occurred, TCR associations were difficult to assign to individual alleles. The presence/absence analyses assumed that sequencing depth was roughly uniform across donors, and that assumption may not be true. A later analysis associated 16,951 TCR beta sequences with specific HLA alleles at a false discovery rate of 0.05. A further reported finding was that TCR beta sequences accurately predicted the HLA-A and HLA-B alleles for most subjects in the first cohort. In an earlier analysis of some 550 of the donors, most TCR beta V segments were observed in productive rearrangements about 90% or about 30% of the time, broadly matching IMGT annotations. A group of highly shared sequence variants was considered likely to be a technical artifact of the sequencing pipeline. Because counts were too low, some 17 rarely observed V segments, including chromosome 9 orphons, were left out of the earlier analysis of 587 of the donors. Compared with equally common non-associated chains, HLA-associated TCR beta chains in a later analysis were more clonally expanded and had lower generation probabilities. Because HLA typing was missing for some donors at each locus, association tests included only the typed subset. A few of the identified cytomegalovirus-associated TCR beta chains were confirmed in vitro to be specific for cytomegalovirus antigens. Several of the top co-occurrence clusters appeared to be linked to parvovirus B19, influenza, CMV and Epstein-Barr virus, according to a later analysis. Linkage disequilibrium might explain the correlated functional status among segregating V segments, but an unknown experimental factor could not be ruled out. According to a later genetic analysis, donors in an Asian-associated ancestry cluster had fewer N-insertions in productive TCRs than the roughly 700-donor mean. Across donors, most TCR sequences were observed very rarely, whereas some public TCRs were present in many individuals. A total of about 180 TCR beta chains were listed by the study as associated with cytomegalovirus. This cohort had only TCR beta chains sequenced, and the lack of alpha or paired-chain data limited which features could be detected. According to a later analysis, TCR association rates differed among HLA loci, with DRB1 alleles showing the most associated TCRs and HLA-C alleles showing the fewest. The classifier was reported to diagnose cytomegalovirus status with high specificity and sensitivity in both the original and validation cohorts. According to the authors, the approach could potentially be generalized to other disease states and immunological phenotypes. V-gene and J-gene trimming of TCR beta chains was associated with a missense DCLRE1C variant in a later genetic analysis, and the association was replicated in an independent cohort. A later analysis found that most CMV-associated TCR beta chains appeared HLA-restricted, with HLA associations seemingly driven largely by CMV exposure.

The sequenced material came from PBMCs. The sequence derives from a man aged 60 to 69 in good health and CMV-seropositive.

CDR3 protein: CASSLARGPYNEQFF. The DNA sequence follows: TGTGCCAGCAGCTTAGCCAGGGGGCCATACAATGAGCAGTTCTTC. The chain was built from TRBV7-2 and TRBJ2-1; 8 bases in between match TRBD1. Trimmed from V: 0 bases; trimmed from J: 4 bases; junction bases lacking a gene match: 2. Taken from the germline V gene, the CDR1 and CDR2 loops are SGHTA and FQGNSA. Inclusive of the bounding cysteine and phenylalanine, the CDR3 is 15 residues long. Only the CDR3 portion is preserved as DNA: 45 bases, with reading frame beginning at the first base. The full variable domain, with segments outside the CDR3 supplied by the reference TRBV7-2 and TRBJ2-1 proteins, appears as GAGVSQSPSNKVTEKGKDVELRCDPISGHTALYWYRQSLGQGLEFLIYFQGNSAPDKSGLPSDRFSAERTGGSVSTLTIQRTQQEDSAVYLCASSLARGPYNEQFFGPGTRLTVL.